This T cell receptor beta chain was identified during a study of T cell changes during pregnancy in multiple sclerosis. Generated by immunoSEQ multiplex PCR, the TCRdb table keeps only in-frame clones and is missing some. The sample carries over 25,000 clones, roughly nine tenths recorded once. The source was CD8+ T cells from peripheral blood mononuclear cells, collected in the second trimester of pregnancy. This sequence originates from a female donor with multiple sclerosis, enrolled in a pregnancy study.

CDR3 amino acids: CASSTGTAYEQYF. The DNA for the CDR3 is TGTGCCAGCAGCACCGGGACAGCCTACGAGCAGTACTTC. The chain joins TRBV5-6 to TRBJ2-7; 7 bases fit TRBD1. The CDR3 consists of 13 residues. Germline assignment: CDR1 SGHDT and CDR2 YYEEEE. Trimming cost V 4 bases and J 2 bases; bases outside gene matches: 3. The entire variable domain, with the rest obtained from reference TRBV5-6 and TRBJ2-7, is as follows: DAGVTQSPTHLIKTRGQQVTLRCSPKSGHDTVSWYQQALGQGPQFIFQYYEEEERQRGNFPDRFSGHQFPNYSSELNVNALLLGDSALYLCASSTGTAYEQYFGPGTRLTVT.